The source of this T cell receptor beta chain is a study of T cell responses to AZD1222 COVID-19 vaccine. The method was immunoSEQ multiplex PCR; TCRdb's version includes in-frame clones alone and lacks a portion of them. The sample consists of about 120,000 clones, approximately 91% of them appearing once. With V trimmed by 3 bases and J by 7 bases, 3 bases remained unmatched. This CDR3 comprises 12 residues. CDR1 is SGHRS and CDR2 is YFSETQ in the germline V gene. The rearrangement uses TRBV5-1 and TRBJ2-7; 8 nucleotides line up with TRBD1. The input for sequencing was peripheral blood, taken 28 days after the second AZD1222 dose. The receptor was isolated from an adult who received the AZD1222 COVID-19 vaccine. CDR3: CASSWGDREQYF. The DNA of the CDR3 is TGCGCCAGCAGCTGGGGGGACAGGGAGCAGTACTTC.